The 32 T cell receptor beta chains below were found in one sample sequenced in a study of blood T cell repertoires in COVID-19. Profiling relied on immunoSEQ multiplex PCR, and the TCRdb table lists in-frame clones only, not all of them. The table has some 77,000 clones, over 80% seen once. The sequencing input was peripheral blood. The receptor set was obtained from an older woman with acute or convalescent COVID-19.

The chain employs TRBV9 and TRBJ2-3, with 10 bases aligning to TRBD2. This CDR3 contains 16 residues. From germline, CDR1 is SGDLS and CDR2 YYNGEE. With V trimmed by 4 bases and J by 3 bases, 8 bases remained unmatched. The CDR3 here is CASSLEAGGPTDTQYF. CDR3 sequence (DNA): TGTGCCAGCAGCCTCGAAGCGGGAGGGCCGACAGATACGCAGTATTTT.

J is TRBJ1-1 and V is TRBV6-6, with TRBD1 as a possible D gene (6 bases). Trimming pared 6 bases from V and 2 bases from J, leaving 10 bases between. CDR3 length equals 13 residues. Looked up from germline, CDR1 is MNHNY and CDR2 is SVGAGI (reference sequence). The CDR3 here is CASRQQGNTEAFF. The CDR3 nucleotides are TGTGCCAGCAGACAACAGGGTAACACTGAAGCTTTCTTT.

The chain has TRBV6-5 and TRBJ1-5, with D hard to call. CDR3 size: 13 residues. Trimming pared 0 bases from V and 4 bases from J, leaving 4 bases between. Germline CDR1 MNHEY, CDR2 SVGAGI. The CDR3 reads CASSYSPNQPQHF. CDR3 DNA: TGTGCCAGCAGTTACTCCCCTAATCAGCCCCAGCATTTT.

This clone was detected only once. This chain connects TRBV24-1 to TRBJ1-2, with D unresolved. Between the trimmed V and J ends, which lost 9 bases and 11 bases, there was a span of 18 bases. CDR1 and CDR2 (germline): KGHDR, SFDVKD. The CDR3 sequence is 12 residues long. Here the CDR3 reads CATADPSRGYTF. The CDR3 DNA sequence: TGTGCCACCGCAGACCCGTCAAGAGGTTACACCTTC.

The chain couples TRBV2 to TRBJ2-1, with TRBD2 as a possible D gene (5 bases). In germline, CDR1 is SNHLY, CDR2 FYNNEI. V was pared by 6 bases and J by 10 bases, with 16 bases between. CDR3 size: 13 residues. The CDR3 sequence is CASSASLVEEQFF. CDR3 coding DNA: TGTGCCAGCAGCGCCTCACTAGTTGAGGAGCAGTTCTTC.

The chain has TRBV19 and TRBJ2-5; 8 bases match TRBD1. CDR3 size: 14 residues. The trim removed 4 bases at V and 5 bases at J, leaving 6 bases unmatched. CDR1 LNHDA and CDR2 SQIVND come from the germline V gene (reference sequence). The CDR3: CASSTSGGRETQYF. CDR3 in DNA: TGTGCCAGTAGTACATCAGGGGGCAGGGAGACCCAGTACTTC.

Worth noting for this clone: The same CDR3 arises from other DNA sequences in this sample as well. The chain couples TRBV14 to TRBJ2-3; D remains ambiguous. Germline V gene sequence: CDR1 SGHDN, CDR2 FVKESK. V gave up 1 base and J gave up 4 bases, with 6 bases separating them. The CDR3 extends over 13 amino acids. The CDR3 nucleotides read TGTGCCAGCAGCCAAGGTCTAGCAGATACGCAGTATTTT. It yields the protein CASSQGLADTQYF.

The rearrangement joins TRBV28 to TRBJ1-3, with D maybe TRBD1 (6 bases). The ends were cut back, 3 bases at V and 2 bases at J, with 8 bases in the middle. The germline V gene encodes CDR1 MDHEN and CDR2 SYDVKM. The CDR3 runs 14 residues. The CDR3 loop reads CASSFRGAGNTIYF. The CDR3 DNA sequence: TGTGCCAGCAGTTTCAGGGGTGCTGGAAACACCATATATTTT.

This CDR3 is CASSHLRLAGVEQYF. The CDR3 bases are TGTGCCAGCAGCCACCTCCGACTAGCGGGGGTGGAGCAGTACTTC. The chain couples TRBV3-1 (or the pseudogene TRBV3-2) to TRBJ2-7, with TRBD2 identical over 12 bases. The CDR3 length is 15 residues. CDR1 and CDR2 from the germline V gene are LGHDT and YNNKEL (reference sequence). J was trimmed by 7 bases and V by 3 bases; bases with no gene match: 7.

The chain combines TRBV4-1 with TRBJ1-2; TRBD1 is a possible D gene (5 bases). Trimming took 4 bases from V and 8 from J, leaving 20 bases between them. The CDR3 is 15 amino acids. Germline CDR1 and CDR2: MGHRA and YSYEKL. In DNA form, the CDR3 reads TGCGCCAGCAGCCCCGGGGGTACCTCTTCGGGCGGCTACACCTTC. It codes for CASSPGGTSSGGYTF.

V is TRBV5-4 and J is TRBJ2-7, with a tentative D call TRBD1 (6 bases). This CDR3 comprises 15 residues. Germline V gives CDR1 SGHNT, CDR2 YYREEE (reference sequence). Trimming cost V 4 bases and J 0 bases, with 14 bases left between them. CDR3 protein: CASSQNRDTSYEQYF. CDR3 in DNA: TGTGCCAGCAGCCAAAACCGGGACACCTCCTACGAGCAGTACTTC.

The V and J genes are TRBV5-1 and TRBJ2-2, with 8 bases identical to TRBD2. Germline CDR1 SGHRS, CDR2 YFSETQ. The CDR3 contains 14 residues. With V trimmed by 1 base and J by 4 bases, 0 bases remained unmatched. CDR3 region: CASSLSGSTGELFF. The CDR3 nucleotides are TGCGCCAGCAGCTTGAGCGGGAGCACCGGGGAGCTGTTTTTT.

This rearrangement joins TRBV7-2 to TRBJ1-6, with D hard to call. Trimming cost V 3 bases and J 7 bases, with 10 bases left between them. The length of the CDR3 is 14 residues. CDR1 is SGHTA, CDR2 FQGNSA, per germline. Here the CDR3 reads CASSFGWANSPLHF. The CDR3 nucleotides read TGTGCCAGCAGCTTCGGTTGGGCGAATTCACCCCTCCACTTT.

The rearrangement joins TRBV29-1 to TRBJ1-3; D uncertain. V was trimmed by 6 bases and J by 0 bases, leaving 9 bases between them. The germline gives CDR1 SQVTM, CDR2 ANQGSEA. The CDR3 is 13 amino acids. DNA for the CDR3: TGCAGCGTGCGACACAGCTCTGGAAACACCATATATTTT. Residues: CSVRHSSGNTIYF.

V usage is TRBV10-3 and J usage is TRBJ2-1, with TRBD2 matching 11 bases. The length of the CDR3 is 15 residues. Germline-derived CDR1 and CDR2 are ENHRY and SYGVKD. Trimming took 3 bases from V and 4 from J; bases not matched to a gene: 2. CDR3 loop: CAISEGTSGYNEQFF. The CDR3 DNA reads TGTGCCATCAGTGAAGGGACTAGCGGTTACAATGAGCAGTTCTTC.

The chain employs TRBV5-1 and TRBJ2-1; TRBD2 matches at 8 bases. CDR1 is SGHRS and CDR2 is YFSETQ in the germline V gene. The CDR3 is 15 amino acids. Unmatched junction bases numbered 12, after V lost 1 base and J lost 12 bases. DNA for the CDR3: TGCGCCAGCAGCTTGACCTCGGGGGGGACCCGCTTGCAGTTCTTC. Encoded protein: CASSLTSGGTRLQFF.

In this sample, this clone turned up a few times. The chain links TRBV15 to TRBJ1-2; D is uncertain. Trimming removed 8 bases from V and 8 bases from J, with 15 bases in between. CDR1 is LNHNV and CDR2 is YYDKDF in the germline V gene (reference sequence). The CDR3 has 12 amino acids. DNA of the CDR3: TGTGCCACCCGATCCTCGGGGTTCGGCTACACCTTC. It encodes CATRSSGFGYTF.

The chain is built from TRBV19 and TRBJ1-3; D might be TRBD1 (6 bases). Deletions cut 7 bases from V and 4 bases from J, with 20 bases between. CDR1 and CDR2 from the germline V gene are LNHDA and SQIVND (reference sequence). The CDR3 consists of 16 residues. This CDR3 reads CASTPRPGGPGNTIYF. As DNA, the CDR3 is TGTGCCAGTACCCCGCGCCCGGGGGGGCCAGGAAACACCATATATTTT.

This clone has only one observation. The V call is TRBV25-1, the J call TRBJ2-2; a weak D match, TRBD1 (5 bases). The germline V gene has CDR1 MGHDK and CDR2 SYGVNS. This CDR3 comprises 14 residues. Between the trimmed V and J ends, which lost 4 bases and 0 bases, there was a span of 6 bases. For the CDR3, the DNA is TGTGCCAGCAGTGGACAGACGAACACCGGGGAGCTGTTTTTT. It yields the protein CASSGQTNTGELFF.

The V and J genes are TRBV21-1 and TRBJ1-1; TRBD1 is the table's D call, not checked against the DNA. TRBV21-1 corresponds to a pseudogene. The CDR3 runs to 13 residues. CDR3 residues: CASSSRRISYAFF. Here the CDR3 DNA reads TGTGCCAGCAGCTCCCGCAGGATCTCGTACGCTTTCTTT.

The rearrangement links TRBV11-1 to TRBJ2-1, with D perhaps TRBD2 (6 bases). From germline, CDR1 is SGHAT and CDR2 FQDESV (reference sequence). V was clipped by 2 bases and J by 6 bases, with 17 bases between them. CDR3 length: 16 residues. This CDR3 is CASSLRPGTGPNEQFF. The CDR3 nucleotides read TGTGCCAGCAGCTTACGTCCCGGGACTGGTCCCAATGAGCAGTTCTTC.

The chain employs TRBV12-3 or TRBV12-4 and TRBJ1-2, with D hard to call. The CDR3 has 13 residues. V shed 6 bases and J shed 6 bases, with 14 bases lying between them. The CDR3 region is CASSPTGENGYTF. The CDR3 DNA follows: TGTGCCAGCAGCCCAACTGGGGAGAATGGCTACACCTTC.

The CDR3, as DNA: TGCAGCGCCCTACCGACAGCCAACACTGAAGCTTTCTTT. Its translation is CSALPTANTEAFF. The V and J genes are TRBV29-1 and TRBJ1-1; TRBD1 might be the D (5 bases). This CDR3 has 13 residues. The germline CDR1 and CDR2 sequences are SQVTM and ANQGSEA. Trimming removed 7 bases from V and 2 bases from J, with 14 bases in between.

The genes are TRBV6-5 and TRBJ2-2; 9 nucleotides line up with TRBD1. Germline V gene lookup returns CDR1 MNHEY and CDR2 SVGAGI. Losses at the gene ends were 6 bases for V and 5 bases for J; bases not matched to a gene: 7. CDR3 size: 15 residues. The CDR3 protein is CASRNRQGVTGELFF. In DNA form, the CDR3 reads TGTGCCAGCAGAAATCGACAGGGGGTTACCGGGGAGCTGTTTTTT.

The chain uses TRBV7-3 and TRBJ1-5; the D gene is possibly TRBD1 (6 bases). The CDR3 contains 14 residues. V dropped 4 bases and J dropped 4 bases, with 11 bases sitting between them. CDR1 and CDR2 (germline): SGHTA, FQGTGA. The CDR3 region has the DNA TGTGCCAGCAGCTCCCAGGACAGAAATCAGCCCCAGCATTTT. It yields the protein CASSSQDRNQPQHF.

In this sample, this clone turned up once. The chain has TRBV5-6 and TRBJ1-2; no clear D gene. The length of the CDR3 is 14 residues. V lost 3 bases and J 2 bases, leaving 11 bases between the germline ends. Per germline, CDR1 SGHDT and CDR2 YYEEEE. CDR3 residues: CASSSSRNNYGYTF. CDR3 nucleotides: TGTGCCAGCAGCTCTAGCAGAAACAACTATGGCTACACCTTC.

This clone is judged medium-sized. The CDR3 nucleotides read TGTGCCAGCAGCCAAGGGCTAGCGGGGACGAACACCGGGGAGCTGTTTTTT. Translated: CASSQGLAGTNTGELFF. This rearrangement joins TRBV4-2 to TRBJ2-2, with 9 bases fitting TRBD2. Germline loops: CDR1 LGHNA, CDR2 YNFKEQ. CDR3 size: 17 residues. V shed 1 base and J 0 bases; nucleotides not matched to a gene: 3.

The chain uses TRBV3-1 (or the pseudogene TRBV3-2) and TRBJ1-3; D is ambiguous. Trimming took off 3 bases at V and 0 bases at J, with 9 bases between the two ends. Germline CDR1 and CDR2: LGHDT and YNNKEL (reference sequence). The CDR3 sequence is 15 residues long. The CDR3 DNA follows: TGTGCCAGCAGCCATCGGTCTTCCTCTGGAAACACCATATATTTT. It specifies CASSHRSSSGNTIYF.

The chain carries TRBV19 and TRBJ2-2, with D maybe TRBD1 (5 bases). The germline CDR1 and CDR2 sequences are LNHDA and SQIVND (reference sequence). Trimming removed 8 bases at V and 0 bases at J, with 10 bases between. CDR3 length equals 14 residues. This CDR3 reads CASEQDANTGELFF. CDR3 sequence (DNA): TGTGCCAGTGAACAGGACGCGAACACCGGGGAGCTGTTTTTT.

This chain links TRBV10-2 with TRBJ2-2, with 9 positions matching TRBD2. Germline V gives CDR1 WSHSY, CDR2 SAAADI. The CDR3 is made up of 17 amino acids. The trim removed 3 bases at V and 1 base at J, leaving 6 bases unmatched. CDR3 residues: CASSEWLAGRNTGELFF. The DNA of the CDR3 is TGCGCCAGCAGTGAATGGCTAGCGGGAAGGAACACCGGGGAGCTGTTTTTT.

The gene calls are TRBV10-1 and TRBJ1-2; 8 bases match TRBD1. Germline V CDR1 and CDR2: WNHNN, SYGVQD (reference sequence). The CDR3 loop spans 15 amino acids. V lost 5 bases to trimming and J lost 8 bases; unmatched junction nucleotides: 13. The chain's CDR3 is CASSRRDRGERGYTF. The CDR3 DNA reads TGCGCCAGCAGTCGCCGTGACAGGGGCGAACGGGGCTACACCTTC.

V gene TRBV4-1 combines with J gene TRBJ1-5; 8 positions match TRBD1. The CDR3 spans 14 residues. Germline trimming cut 1 base from V and 9 bases from J; bases unmatched to any gene: 5. Germline CDR1 reads MGHRA; CDR2 reads YSYEKL. DNA of the CDR3: TGCGCCAGCAGCCAAGTAGCAGGGGGCCCGCCCCAGCATTTT. Protein product: CASSQVAGGPPQHF.